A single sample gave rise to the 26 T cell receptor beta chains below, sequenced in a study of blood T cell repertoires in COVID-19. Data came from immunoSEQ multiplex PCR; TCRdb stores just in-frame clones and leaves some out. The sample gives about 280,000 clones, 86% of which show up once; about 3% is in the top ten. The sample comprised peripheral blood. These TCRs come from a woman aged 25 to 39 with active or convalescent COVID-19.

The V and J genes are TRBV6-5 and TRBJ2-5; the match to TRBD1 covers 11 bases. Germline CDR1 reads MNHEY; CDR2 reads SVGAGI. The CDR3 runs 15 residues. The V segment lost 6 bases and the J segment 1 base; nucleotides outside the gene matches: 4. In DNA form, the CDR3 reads TGTGCCAGCAGACGGGACAGGGGGTCCCAAGAGACCCAGTACTTC. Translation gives CASRRDRGSQETQYF.

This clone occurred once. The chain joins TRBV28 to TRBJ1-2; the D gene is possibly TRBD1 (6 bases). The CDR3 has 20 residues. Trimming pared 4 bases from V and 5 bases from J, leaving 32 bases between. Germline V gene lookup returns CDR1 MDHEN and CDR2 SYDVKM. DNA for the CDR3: TGTGCCAGCAGTTCCCCGGCAGAGACAGGTGTTCACACTTTTTTTTATGGCTACACCTTC. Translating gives CASSSPAETGVHTFFYGYTF.

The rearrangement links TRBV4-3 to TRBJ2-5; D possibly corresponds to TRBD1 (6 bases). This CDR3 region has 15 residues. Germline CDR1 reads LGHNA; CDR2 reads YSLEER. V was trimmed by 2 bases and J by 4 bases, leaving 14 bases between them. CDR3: CASSQNLQGGETQYF. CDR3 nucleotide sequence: TGCGCCAGCAGCCAAAACCTACAGGGTGGAGAGACCCAGTACTTC.

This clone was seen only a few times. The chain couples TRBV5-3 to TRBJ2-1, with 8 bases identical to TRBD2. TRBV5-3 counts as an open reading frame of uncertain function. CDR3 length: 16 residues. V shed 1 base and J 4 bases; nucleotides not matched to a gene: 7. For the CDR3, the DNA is TGTGCCAGAAGCTTGATTACGGGGGGGTGTTACAATGAGCAGTTCTTC. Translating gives CARSLITGGCYNEQFF.

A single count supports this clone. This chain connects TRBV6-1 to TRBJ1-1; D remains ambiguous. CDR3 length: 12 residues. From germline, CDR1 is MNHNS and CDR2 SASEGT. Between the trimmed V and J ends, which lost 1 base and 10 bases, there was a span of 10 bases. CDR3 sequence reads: CASSEGRVTAFF. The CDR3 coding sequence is TGTGCCAGCAGTGAAGGGAGGGTGACAGCTTTCTTT.

Written as DNA, the CDR3 is TGTGCCAGCAGCCTGGGGACAGTGAACACCGGGGAGCTGTTTTTT. Translation gives CASSLGTVNTGELFF. The chain joins TRBV3-1 (or the pseudogene TRBV3-2) to TRBJ2-2, with 7 nucleotides matching TRBD1. With V trimmed by 4 bases and J by 1 base, 3 bases remained unmatched. The CDR3 runs to 15 residues. The V gene's germline CDR1 is LGHDT and CDR2 YNNKEL (reference sequence).

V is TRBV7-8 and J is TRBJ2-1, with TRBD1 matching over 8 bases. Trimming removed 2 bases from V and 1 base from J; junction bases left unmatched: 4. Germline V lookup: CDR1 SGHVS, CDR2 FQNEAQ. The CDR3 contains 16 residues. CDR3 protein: CASSLYRGASYNEQFF. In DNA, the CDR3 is TGTGCCAGCAGCTTATACAGGGGGGCGTCCTACAATGAGCAGTTCTTC.

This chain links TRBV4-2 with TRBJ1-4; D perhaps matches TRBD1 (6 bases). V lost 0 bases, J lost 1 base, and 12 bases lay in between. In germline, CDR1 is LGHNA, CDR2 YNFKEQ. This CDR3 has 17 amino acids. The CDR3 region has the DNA TGTGCCAGCAGCCAAGAATCGGGGGGGCAAACTAATGAAAAACTGTTTTTT. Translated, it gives CASSQESGGQTNEKLFF.

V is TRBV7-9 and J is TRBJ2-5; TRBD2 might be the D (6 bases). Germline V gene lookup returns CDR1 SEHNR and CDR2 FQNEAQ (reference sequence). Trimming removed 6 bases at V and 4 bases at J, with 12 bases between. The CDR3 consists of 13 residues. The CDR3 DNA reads TGTGCCAGCAGAATCGGGGGTGTAGAGACCCAGTACTTC. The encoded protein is CASRIGGVETQYF.

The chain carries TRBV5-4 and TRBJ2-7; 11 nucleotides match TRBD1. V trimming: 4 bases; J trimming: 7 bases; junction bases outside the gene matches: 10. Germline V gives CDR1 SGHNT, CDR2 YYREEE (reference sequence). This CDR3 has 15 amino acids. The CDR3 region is CASSPPGQGAGEQYF. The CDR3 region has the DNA TGTGCCAGCAGCCCTCCCGGACAGGGGGCTGGGGAGCAGTACTTC.

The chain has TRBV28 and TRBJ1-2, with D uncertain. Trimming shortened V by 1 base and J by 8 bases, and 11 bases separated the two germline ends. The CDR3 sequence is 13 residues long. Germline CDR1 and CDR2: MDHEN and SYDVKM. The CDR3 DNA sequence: TGTGCCAGCAGTTTATCTGACAAGCGGGGCTACACCTTC. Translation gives CASSLSDKRGYTF.

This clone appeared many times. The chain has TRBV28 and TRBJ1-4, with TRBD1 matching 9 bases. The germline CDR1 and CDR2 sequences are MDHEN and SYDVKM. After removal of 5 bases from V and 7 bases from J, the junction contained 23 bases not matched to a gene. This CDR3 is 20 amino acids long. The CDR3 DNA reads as TGTGCCAGCAGTCTCGAAATGATGACAGGGGGTGGGGTTGTGGGTGAAAAACTGTTTTTT. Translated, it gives CASSLEMMTGGGVVGEKLFF.

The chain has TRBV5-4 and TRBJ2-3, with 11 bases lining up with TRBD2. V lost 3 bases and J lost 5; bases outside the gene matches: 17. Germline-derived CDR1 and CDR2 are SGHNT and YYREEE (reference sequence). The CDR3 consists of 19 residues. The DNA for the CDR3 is TGTGCCAGCAGCTCGAGTTGGGCTAGCGGGGGGAGGTGGGTAGATACGCAGTATTTT. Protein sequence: CASSSSWASGGRWVDTQYF.

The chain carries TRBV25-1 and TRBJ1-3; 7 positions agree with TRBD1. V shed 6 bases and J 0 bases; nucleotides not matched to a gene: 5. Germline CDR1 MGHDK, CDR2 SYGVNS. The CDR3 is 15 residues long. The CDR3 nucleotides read TGTGCCAGCAGCCGGGGACAGACCTCTGGAAACACCATATATTTT. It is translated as CASSRGQTSGNTIYF.

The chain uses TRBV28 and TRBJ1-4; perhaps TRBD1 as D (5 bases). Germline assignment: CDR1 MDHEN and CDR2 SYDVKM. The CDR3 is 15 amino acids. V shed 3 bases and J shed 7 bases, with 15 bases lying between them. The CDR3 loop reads CASSFFQGQVEKLFF. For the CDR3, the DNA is TGTGCCAGCAGTTTCTTCCAGGGTCAGGTTGAAAAACTGTTTTTT. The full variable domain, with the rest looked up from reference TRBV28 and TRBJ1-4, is DVKVTQSSRYLVKRTGEKVFLECVQDMDHENMFWYRQDPGLGLRLIYFSYDVKMKEKGDIPEGYSVSREKKERFSLILESASTNQTSMYLCASSFFQGQVEKLFFGSGTQLSVL.

Here the CDR3 reads CASRRDPLDTQYF. CDR3 bases: TGCGCCAGCAGGCGGGACCCTTTGGATACGCAGTATTTT. The chain combines TRBV5-1 with TRBJ2-3; D possibly corresponds to TRBD2 (6 bases). The V gene lost 5 bases and the J gene lost 6 bases, with 13 bases spanning the gap. The germline gives CDR1 SGHRS, CDR2 YFSETQ. The CDR3 has 13 amino acids.

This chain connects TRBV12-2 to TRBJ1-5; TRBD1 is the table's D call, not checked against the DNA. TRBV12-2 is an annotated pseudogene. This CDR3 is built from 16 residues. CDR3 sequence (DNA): TGTGCAAGTCGCCTCACAGGGGGCATTCTCAATCAGCCCCAGCATTTT. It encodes CASRLTGGILNQPQHF.

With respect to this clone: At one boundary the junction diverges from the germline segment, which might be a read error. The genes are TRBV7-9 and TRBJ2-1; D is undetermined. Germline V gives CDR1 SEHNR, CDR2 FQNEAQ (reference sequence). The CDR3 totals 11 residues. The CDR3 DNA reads TGTGCCAGCATCGGAGCGCAGTTGCCTGTCTTC. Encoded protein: CASIGAQLPVF.

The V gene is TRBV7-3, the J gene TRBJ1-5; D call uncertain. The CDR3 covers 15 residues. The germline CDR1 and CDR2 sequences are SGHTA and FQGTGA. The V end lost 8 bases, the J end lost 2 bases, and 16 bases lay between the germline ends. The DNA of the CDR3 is TGTGCCAGCGGCTGGCACGGGTGTTGCAATCAGCCCCAGCATTTT. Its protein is CASGWHGCCNQPQHF.

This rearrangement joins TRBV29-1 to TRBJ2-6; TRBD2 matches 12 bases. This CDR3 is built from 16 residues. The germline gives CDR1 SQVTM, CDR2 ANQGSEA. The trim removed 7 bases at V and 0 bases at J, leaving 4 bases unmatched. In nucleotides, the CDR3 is TGCAGCGCCAGGACTAGCGGGGTCTCTGGGGCCAACGTCCTGACTTTC. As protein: CSARTSGVSGANVLTF.

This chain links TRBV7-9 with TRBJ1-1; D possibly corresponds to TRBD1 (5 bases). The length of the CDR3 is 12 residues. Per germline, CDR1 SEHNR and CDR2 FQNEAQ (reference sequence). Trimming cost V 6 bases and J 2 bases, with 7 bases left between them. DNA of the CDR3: TGTGCCAGCAGTTGGACAAACACTGAAGCTTTCTTT. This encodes CASSWTNTEAFF.

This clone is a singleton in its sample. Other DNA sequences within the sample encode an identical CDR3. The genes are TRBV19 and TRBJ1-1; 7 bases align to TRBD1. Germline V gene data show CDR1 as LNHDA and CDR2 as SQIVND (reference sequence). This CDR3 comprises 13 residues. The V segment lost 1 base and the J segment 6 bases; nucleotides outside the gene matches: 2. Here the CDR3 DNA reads TGTGCCAGTAGTATAGGGACAGGCCCTGAAGCTTTCTTT. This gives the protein CASSIGTGPEAFF. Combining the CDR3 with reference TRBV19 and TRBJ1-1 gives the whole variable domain DGGITQSPKYLFRKEGQNVTLSCEQNLNHDAMYWYRQDPGQGLRLIYYSQIVNDFQKGDIAEGYSVSREKKESFPLTVTSAQKNPTAFYLCASSIGTGPEAFFGQGTRLTVV.

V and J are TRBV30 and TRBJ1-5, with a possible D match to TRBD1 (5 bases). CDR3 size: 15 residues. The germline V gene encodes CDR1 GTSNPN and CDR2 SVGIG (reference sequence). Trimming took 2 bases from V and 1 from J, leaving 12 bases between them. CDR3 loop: CAWSIRGGSNQPQHF. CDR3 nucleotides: TGTGCCTGGAGTATACGGGGGGGGAGCAATCAGCCCCAGCATTTT.

CDR3 nucleotide sequence: TGCGCCAGCAGACCCGGGACAGTGAACACTGAAGCTTTCTTT. It translates to CASRPGTVNTEAFF. V usage is TRBV23-1 and J usage is TRBJ1-1; 7 positions match TRBD1. TRBV23-1 belongs to the ORF category, with a function that is uncertain. CDR3 length: 14 amino acids. After removal of 6 bases from V and 0 bases from J, the junction contained 4 bases not matched to a gene.

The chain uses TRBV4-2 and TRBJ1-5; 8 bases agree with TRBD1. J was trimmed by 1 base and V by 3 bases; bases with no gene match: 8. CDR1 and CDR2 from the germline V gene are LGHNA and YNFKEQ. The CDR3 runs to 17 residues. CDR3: CASSQTGAGMSNQPQHF. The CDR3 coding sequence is TGTGCCAGCAGCCAGACAGGGGCGGGGATGAGCAATCAGCCCCAGCATTTT.

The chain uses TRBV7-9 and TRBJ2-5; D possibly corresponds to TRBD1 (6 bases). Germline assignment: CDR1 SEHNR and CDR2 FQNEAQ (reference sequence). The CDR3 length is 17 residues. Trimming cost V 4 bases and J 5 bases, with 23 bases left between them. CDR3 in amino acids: CASSSLLRQATQETQYF. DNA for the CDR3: TGTGCCAGCAGCTCCCTCCTTCGACAGGCAACACAGGAGACCCAGTACTTC.